This T cell receptor beta chain was profiled in a study of cytomegalovirus exposure and HLA in healthy donors. Germline CDR1 LNHDA, CDR2 SQIVND (reference sequence). CDR3 size: 13 residues. V shed 3 bases and J shed 2 bases, with 7 bases lying between them. PCR used 60 Vbeta primers and 13 Jbeta primers. Profiled with immunoSEQ multiplex PCR; TCRdb holds only in-frame clones, not every one. This table holds 200,000 to 250,000 clones, roughly 83% found once. The chain is built from TRBV19 and TRBJ1-1; D remains ambiguous. The sample comprised PBMCs. This clonotype originated in a girl between 5 and 17 years old in good health and CMV-seronegative. CDR3 DNA: TGTGCCAGTAGTATCCAGGTTAACACTGAAGCTTTCTTT. It is translated as CASSIQVNTEAFF.